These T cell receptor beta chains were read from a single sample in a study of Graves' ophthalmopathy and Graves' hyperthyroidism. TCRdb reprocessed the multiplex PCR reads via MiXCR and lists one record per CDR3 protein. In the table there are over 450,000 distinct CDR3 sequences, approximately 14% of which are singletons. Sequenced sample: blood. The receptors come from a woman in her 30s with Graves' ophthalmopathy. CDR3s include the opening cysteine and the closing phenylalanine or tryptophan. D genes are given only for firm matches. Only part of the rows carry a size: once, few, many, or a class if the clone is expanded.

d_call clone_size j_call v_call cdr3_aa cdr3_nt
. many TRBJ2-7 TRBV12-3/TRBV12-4 CASTLTGPHEQYF TGTGCCAGCACCTTAACAGGGCCCCACGAGCAGTACTTC
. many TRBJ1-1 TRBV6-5 CASSYRQGVTEAFF TGTGCCAGCAGTTACAGGCAGGGTGTCACTGAAGCTTTCTTT
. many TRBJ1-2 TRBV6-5 CASSYWDGNYGYTF TGTGCCAGCAGCTACTGGGACGGAAACTATGGCTACACCTTC
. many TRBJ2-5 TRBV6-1 CASSEVGSWGETQYF TGTGCCAGCAGTGAAGTCGGGTCCTGGGGGGAGACCCAGTACTTC
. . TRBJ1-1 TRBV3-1 CASSQDGGTVNTEAFF TGTGCCAGCAGCCAAGACGGCGGGACGGTGAACACTGAAGCTTTCTTT
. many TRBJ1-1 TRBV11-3 CASSLLFGTEAFF TGTGCCAGCAGCTTGTTATTCGGGACTGAAGCTTTCTTT
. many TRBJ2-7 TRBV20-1 CSARVSPYEQYF TGCAGTGCTAGAGTGTCCCCCTACGAGCAGTACTTC
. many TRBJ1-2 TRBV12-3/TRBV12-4 CASSPRSARNGYTF TGTGCCAGCAGCCCACGTTCAGCGAGGAATGGCTACACCTTC
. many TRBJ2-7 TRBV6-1 CASSQDSWEQYF TGTGCCAGCAGCCAGGACTCTTGGGAGCAGTACTTC
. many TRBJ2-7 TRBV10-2 CASSESSVLGDEQYF TGCGCCAGCAGTGAGTCGAGCGTCCTCGGGGACGAGCAGTACTTC
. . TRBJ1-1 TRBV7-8 CASSLELTGGAFF TGTGCCAGCAGCTTAGAACTCACGGGCGGAGCTTTCTTT
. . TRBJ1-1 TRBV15 CATSRNSELERAEAFF TGTGCCACCAGCAGAAACTCAGAGTTGGAGCGGGCTGAAGCTTTCTTT
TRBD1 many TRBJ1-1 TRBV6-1 CASSPRQGVFGAFF TGTGCCAGCAGTCCACGACAGGGGGTATTTGGAGCTTTCTTT
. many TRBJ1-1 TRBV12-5 CASAPGGNTEAFF TGTGCTAGCGCCCCCGGGGGGAACACTGAAGCTTTCTTT
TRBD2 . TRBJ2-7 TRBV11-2 CASSFGGNNEQYF TGTGCCAGCAGCTTCGGGGGGAACAACGAGCAGTACTTC
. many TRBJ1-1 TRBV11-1 CASSLSTASEAFF TGTGCCAGCAGCTTGTCGACAGCCTCAGAAGCTTTCTTT
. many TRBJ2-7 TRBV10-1 CASSESLDSEQYF TGCGCCAGCAGTGAGTCTCTAGATTCCGAGCAGTACTTC